This TCR beta chain is from a study of cytomegalovirus exposure and HLA in healthy donors. Study as a whole: Unique TCRs from HLA-typed donors, around 93 million of them, were held in an early data release.

This CDR3 spans 18 amino acids. The ends lost 3 bases at V and 8 bases at J; junction bases unmatched: 17. CDR1 and CDR2 (germline): SGDLS, YYNGEE. The PCR made use of 60 Vbeta and 13 Jbeta primers. Authors' processing steps: A later analysis tallied approximately 87 million unique TCR beta chains, approximately 11 million of them shared. Sequencing was performed with immunoSEQ multiplex PCR; in TCRdb, only in-frame clones are kept and a portion is missing. V and J calls and clone size are as listed in that table; D and trimming were resolved from the DNA. The table shows under 170,000 clones, with under 75% occurring only once. In the case of this clone: Its antigen is undetermined.

The study's findings and limits: A prior analysis recorded that most TCR beta V segments were productive about 87% or about 30% of the time. Later work showed greater clonal expansion in HLA-associated TCR beta chains than in equally common others.

Sample: PBMCs. The sequence was collected from a woman aged 60-70 years in good health and CMV-seropositive. The chain combines TRBV9 with TRBJ1-4, with 9 bases matching TRBD1. CDR3 sequence: CASSGDPGQGYRGEKLFF. CDR3 DNA sequence: TGTGCCAGCAGCGGCGACCCGGGACAGGGCTACAGGGGGGAAAAACTGTTTTTT.